Described below is a single T cell receptor (beta chain) sequence and its context. The antigen is not known. The data originate from a study of identical twins. General study points: Findings came from cross-sectional statistics, without long-term follow-up of donors. Insertions ran lower in abundant cord blood beta clonotypes, though not in memory repertoires.

A universal primer site arose from template switching, and cDNA bore unique molecular identifiers. In TCRdb, the 5' RACE reads were re-called with MiXCR into one record per CDR3 protein. This table holds around 1.7 million distinct CDR3 sequences, more than 30% found once. All donors were healthy Caucasians. The V end lost 1 base, the J end lost 6 bases, and 28 bases lay between the germline ends. This CDR3 has 19 amino acids. Germline assignment: CDR1 DFQATT and CDR2 SNEGSKA (reference sequence). Sequenced input: cord blood. The rearrangement uses TRBV20-1 and TRBJ1-5; D is undetermined. This sequence originates from a newborn girl in good health. CDR3 amino acids: CSARVQEPGRWMQSQPQHF. DNA of the CDR3: TGCAGTGCTAGAGTCCAGGAACCCGGCAGGTGGATGCAAAGTCAGCCCCAGCATTTT.